Listed here are 22 T cell receptor beta chains from one sample, sequenced in a study of shared clonotypes between healthy human individuals. The assay was immunoSEQ multiplex PCR, and TCRdb's table has in-frame clones only and misses some. The table shows millions of clones, with 90% to 95% occurring only once. The sample comprised naive CD4+ T cells sorted from blood. Specified subset: CD45RA+ positively selected. These receptors were taken from a man between 18 and 35 years old in good health.

The chain couples TRBV5-1 to TRBJ1-2; 8 bases align to TRBD1. This CDR3 contains 15 residues. Looked up from germline, CDR1 is SGHRS and CDR2 is YFSETQ. After removal of 0 bases from V and 0 bases from J, the junction contained 1 base not matched to a gene. The DNA for the CDR3 is TGCGCCAGCAGCTTGGGACAGGGGACTAACTATGGCTACACCTTC. It yields the protein CASSLGQGTNYGYTF.

J is TRBJ1-4 and V is TRBV7-2, with no clear D. There are 14 residues in the CDR3. Germline V gene sequence: CDR1 SGHTA, CDR2 FQGNSA. Between the trimmed V and J ends, which lost 3 bases and 8 bases, there was a span of 13 bases. CDR3 bases: TGTGCCAGCAGCTTGGCTGGGCTGGGGGAAAAACTGTTTTTT. Its protein product is CASSLAGLGEKLFF.

The chain carries TRBV6-4 and TRBJ2-3; 10 bases fit TRBD1. Unmatched junction bases numbered 7, after V lost 6 bases and J lost 4 bases. CDR3 length: 15 residues. Germline lookup yields CDR1 MRHNA and CDR2 SNTAGT. CDR3 residues: CASSKDRGGADTQYF. The CDR3 bases are TGTGCCAGCAGCAAGGACAGGGGGGGTGCAGATACGCAGTATTTT.

The V gene is TRBV30, the J gene TRBJ1-2, with 8 positions matching TRBD1. V was clipped by 0 bases and J by 5 bases; unmatched bases: 11. Germline V gene lookup returns CDR1 GTSNPN and CDR2 SVGIG (reference sequence). The length of the CDR3 is 16 residues. CDR3 protein: CAWSVLRGQGGYGYTF. CDR3 DNA sequence: TGTGCCTGGAGTGTTTTACGAGGACAGGGCGGGTATGGCTACACCTTC.

The chain carries TRBV18 and TRBJ2-3, with 7 bases lining up with TRBD1. V lost 2 bases to trimming and J lost 2 bases; unmatched junction nucleotides: 13. This CDR3 is 18 amino acids long. Germline loops: CDR1 KGHSH, CDR2 LQKENI. CDR3 sequence: CASSPRPESGGATDTQYF. The CDR3 DNA reads as TGTGCCAGCTCACCAAGGCCCGAATCAGGGGGAGCCACAGATACGCAGTATTTT.

The V call is TRBV27, the J call TRBJ1-2; D gene uncertain. Looked up from germline, CDR1 is MNHEY and CDR2 is SMNVEV (reference sequence). The length of the CDR3 is 13 residues. With 5 bases removed from V and 2 bases from J, the gap between germline ends came to 9 bases. The DNA of the CDR3 is TGTGCCAGCAGTCAGGCTTCCAACTATGGCTACACCTTC. Translating it yields CASSQASNYGYTF.

The gene calls are TRBV4-1 and TRBJ1-5; D is perhaps TRBD1 (5 bases). This CDR3 contains 15 residues. Germline lookup yields CDR1 MGHRA and CDR2 YSYEKL. The V end lost 3 bases, the J end lost 5 bases, and 14 bases lay between the germline ends. The CDR3 nucleotides are TGCGCCAGCAGCCAGACAGAAGTGGGACATCAGCCCCAGCATTTT. Translated: CASSQTEVGHQPQHF.

The chain carries TRBV19 and TRBJ2-7, with TRBD2 matching 10 bases. V was pared by 10 bases and J by 4 bases, with 13 bases of the junction left unmatched. The germline V gene has CDR1 LNHDA and CDR2 SQIVND (reference sequence). The CDR3 consists of 15 residues. The CDR3 spells CATSDSGGIIYEQYF. CDR3 nucleotide sequence: TGTGCCACTTCTGATAGCGGGGGGATCATTTACGAGCAGTACTTC.

The chain uses TRBV27 and TRBJ1-2; D is undetermined. Trimming shortened V by 6 bases and J by 0 bases, and 11 bases separated the two germline ends. CDR3 length: 14 residues. Germline CDR1 and CDR2: MNHEY and SMNVEV (reference sequence). CDR3 amino acids: CASRLGPANYGYTF. The DNA of the CDR3 is TGTGCCAGCAGACTAGGGCCAGCTAACTATGGCTACACCTTC.

The rearrangement uses TRBV11-3 and TRBJ2-1; possible D gene TRBD2, 5 bases. The CDR3 spans 15 residues. Trimming left V 6 bases short and J 3 bases short, with 15 bases between. The germline V gene encodes CDR1 SGHNT and CDR2 YENEEA. CDR3 residues: CASSSGLKGYNEQFF. The CDR3 DNA reads as TGTGCCAGCAGTTCCGGACTGAAAGGCTACAATGAGCAGTTCTTC.

The rearrangement links TRBV7-2 to TRBJ2-7; 9 bases are a match to TRBD2. CDR3 length: 16 residues. V gave up 5 bases and J gave up 4 bases; unmatched junction bases: 12. Germline V gene lookup returns CDR1 SGHTA and CDR2 FQGNSA. The CDR3: CASSPSSGKGEYEQYF. The CDR3 nucleotides are TGTGCCAGCAGCCCCTCTAGCGGGAAGGGGGAATACGAGCAGTACTTC.

This sequence joins TRBV25-1 and TRBJ1-1, with 7 bases aligning to TRBD1. The J segment lost 1 base and the V segment lost 5 bases, leaving 7 bases of the junction unmatched. Germline V gives CDR1 MGHDK, CDR2 SYGVNS. The CDR3 is made up of 15 amino acids. DNA of the CDR3: TGTGCCAGCAGTCCCACAGGGGCGGCGAACACTGAAGCTTTCTTT. Translating it yields CASSPTGAANTEAFF.

The chain joins TRBV7-9 to TRBJ2-7; unclear D gene. The CDR3 is 14 residues long. In germline, CDR1 is SEHNR, CDR2 FQNEAQ (reference sequence). V shed 5 bases and J shed 4 bases, with 15 bases lying between them. In DNA form, the CDR3 reads TGTGCCAGCAGCCCCCCTGTGAAGATTTACGAGCAGTACTTC. Translated: CASSPPVKIYEQYF.

V gene TRBV6-1 combines with J gene TRBJ1-6, with D perhaps matching TRBD1 (6 bases). This CDR3 is built from 16 residues. Germline values: CDR1 MNHNS, CDR2 SASEGT. Trimming removed 0 bases at V and 8 bases at J, with 14 bases between. The CDR3 loop is CASSEALQGTHSPLHF. CDR3 in DNA: TGTGCCAGCAGTGAAGCGCTTCAGGGGACCCATTCACCCCTCCACTTT.

V gene TRBV5-1 combines with J gene TRBJ2-5, with 11 bases matching TRBD1. Trimming took 7 bases from V and 5 from J; bases not matched to a gene: 7. The CDR3 spans 14 residues. The germline V gene encodes CDR1 SGHRS and CDR2 YFSETQ. This chain's CDR3 is CASGGTGGLETQYF. CDR3 bases: TGCGCCAGCGGAGGGACAGGGGGTTTGGAGACCCAGTACTTC.

The rearrangement links TRBV6-5 to TRBJ1-2; 12 bases line up with TRBD1. Per the germline V gene, CDR1 is MNHEY and CDR2 is SVGAGI. The CDR3 has 13 residues. Trimming at V came to 7 bases and at J to 7 bases, leaving 4 bases not matched to a gene. CDR3: CASKGQGAAGYTF. The CDR3 DNA reads as TGTGCCAGCAAGGGACAGGGGGCTGCTGGCTACACCTTC.

V and J are TRBV10-3 and TRBJ2-5; 11 bases agree with TRBD2. The CDR3 has 17 residues. The germline V gene has CDR1 ENHRY and CDR2 SYGVKD. V was clipped by 8 bases and J by 0 bases; unmatched bases: 11. The CDR3 DNA is TGTGCCATCCGCGGGGGGCTAGCGGGAGGAAACCAAGAGACCCAGTACTTC. Translation gives CAIRGGLAGGNQETQYF.

CDR3 sequence reads: CASSVTSGTVYNEQFF. Here the CDR3 DNA reads TGTGCCAGCAGCGTAACTAGCGGGACGGTTTACAATGAGCAGTTCTTC. The gene calls are TRBV9 and TRBJ2-1; 10 bases are shared with TRBD2. The CDR3 length is 16 residues. The junction had 5 bases not matched to a gene; V was cut back by 1 base and J by 4 bases. The V gene's germline CDR1 is SGDLS and CDR2 YYNGEE.

The chain recombines TRBV19 with TRBJ1-3; TRBD1 is a possible D gene (5 bases). This CDR3 spans 15 amino acids. Germline CDR1 reads LNHDA; CDR2 reads SQIVND (reference sequence). V was trimmed by 6 bases and J by 0 bases, leaving 12 bases between them. The CDR3 DNA is TGTGCCAGTAGCCTCCAGGGTTTCTCTGGAAACACCATATATTTT. Translating it yields CASSLQGFSGNTIYF.

This chain joins TRBV7-9 and TRBJ2-3; D gene uncertain. The CDR3 is 14 residues long. Germline values: CDR1 SEHNR, CDR2 FQNEAQ (reference sequence). V was clipped by 8 bases and J by 0 bases, with 12 bases between them. CDR3 region: CASGPTRSTDTQYF. CDR3 coding DNA: TGTGCCAGCGGCCCGACAAGGAGCACAGATACGCAGTATTTT.

This sequence joins TRBV10-3 and TRBJ1-4, with D uncertain. From germline, CDR1 is ENHRY and CDR2 SYGVKD. The V end was cut by 8 bases, the J end by 3 bases, with 10 bases between. The CDR3 extends over 13 amino acids. The DNA for the CDR3 is TGTGCCATCGGGATGGCAGCTAATGAAAAACTGTTTTTT. Its protein product is CAIGMAANEKLFF.

The rearrangement joins TRBV10-1 to TRBJ2-7, with 9 bases lining up with TRBD2. The CDR3 sequence is 15 residues long. After removal of 2 bases from V and 6 bases from J, the junction contained 8 bases not matched to a gene. The germline gives CDR1 WNHNN, CDR2 SYGVQD (reference sequence). The CDR3 loop is CASSETSGRQGEQYF. DNA of the CDR3: TGCGCCAGCAGTGAGACTAGCGGGCGTCAAGGCGAGCAGTACTTC.